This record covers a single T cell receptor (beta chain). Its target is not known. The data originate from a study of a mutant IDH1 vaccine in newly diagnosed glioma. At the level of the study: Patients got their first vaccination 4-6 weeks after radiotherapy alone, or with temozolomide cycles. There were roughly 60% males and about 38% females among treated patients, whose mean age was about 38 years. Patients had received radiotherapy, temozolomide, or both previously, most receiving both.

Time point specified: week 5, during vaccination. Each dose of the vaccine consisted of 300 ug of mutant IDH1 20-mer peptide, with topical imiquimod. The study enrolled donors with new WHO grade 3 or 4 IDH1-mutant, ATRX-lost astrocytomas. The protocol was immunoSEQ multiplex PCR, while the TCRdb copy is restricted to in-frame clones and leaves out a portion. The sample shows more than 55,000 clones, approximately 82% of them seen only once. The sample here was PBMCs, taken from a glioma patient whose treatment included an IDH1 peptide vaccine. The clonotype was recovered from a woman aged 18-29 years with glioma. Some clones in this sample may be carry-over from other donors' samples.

The chain's CDR3 is CATSRVVQGYEQYF. For the CDR3, the DNA is TGTGCCACCAGCAGAGTCGTACAGGGCTACGAGCAGTACTTC. This chain links TRBV15 with TRBJ2-7; a weak D match, TRBD1 (6 bases). The CDR3 sequence is 14 residues long. The germline gives CDR1 LNHNV, CDR2 YYDKDF (reference sequence). The V gene lost 1 base and the J gene lost 3 bases, with 10 bases spanning the gap. The variable domain in full, with the rest retrieved from reference TRBV15 and TRBJ2-7, is DAMVIQNPRYQVTQFGKPVTLSCSQTLNHNVMYWYQQKSSQAPKLLFHYYDKDFNNEADTPDNFQSRRPNTSFCFLDIRSPGLGDTAMYLCATSRVVQGYEQYFGPGTRLTVT.